This is a list of T cell receptor beta chains from one sample in a study of T cell responses to AZD1222 COVID-19 vaccine. Method: immunoSEQ multiplex PCR; TCRdb's copy keeps in-frame clones and lacks some. The profile shows more than 100,000 clones, around 90% of them singletons. This specimen consisted of peripheral blood, obtained on day 0 of AZD1222 vaccination. These TCRs come from an adult in good health. The CDR3 runs from the conserved cysteine through the conserved F or W. Fields, in order: D gene, V gene, clone size, J gene, CDR3 protein, CDR3 DNA. The D gene is left open where the match is weak. Rows give clone size only sometimes, using once, few, many, or a class for an expanded clone.

-	TRBV30	-	TRBJ1-5	CAWRPDSYSNQPQHF	TGTGCCTGGAGACCAGACAGCTATAGCAATCAGCCCCAGCATTTT
-	TRBV30	-	TRBJ2-1	CAWSRGGGSLYEQFF	TGTGCCTGGAGTCGAGGGGGGGGGTCCCTCTATGAGCAGTTCTTC
-	TRBV19	-	TRBJ2-7	CASSIVAGEYEQYF	TGTGCCAGTAGTATAGTAGCCGGGGAGTACGAGCAGTACTTC
-	TRBV6-2/TRBV6-3	-	TRBJ1-2	CASSYAATFGYGYTF	TGTGCCAGCAGTTACGCCGCGACCTTCGGCTATGGCTACACCTTC
-	TRBV2	-	TRBJ1-4	CASSDYEKLFF	TGTGCCAGCAGTGATTATGAAAAACTGTTTTTT
TRBD1	TRBV28	-	TRBJ2-7	CASSSGKAGGYEQYF	TGTGCCAGCAGTTCCGGAAAAGCAGGGGGCTACGAGCAGTACTTC
-	TRBV6-5	-	TRBJ2-7	CASRSTGSYEQYF	TGTGCCAGCAGGTCCACAGGGTCCTACGAGCAGTACTTC
-	TRBV7-6	few	TRBJ2-1	CASSLGPSGVSYNEQFF	TGTGCCAGCAGCTTAGGCCCCTCGGGGGTGTCCTACAATGAGCAGTTCTTC
TRBD1	TRBV9	-	TRBJ1-6	CASSEQGGNSPLHF	TGTGCCAGCAGCGAACAGGGGGGAAATTCACCCCTCCACTTT
-	TRBV27	few	TRBJ1-4	CASSPTGEILGEKLFF	TGTGCCAGCAGTCCTACGGGGGAAATTCTAGGTGAAAAACTGTTTTTT
-	TRBV19	-	TRBJ1-5	CASSIGWKGDQPQHF	TGTGCCAGTAGTATTGGGTGGAAGGGGGATCAGCCCCAGCATTTT
TRBD2	TRBV3-1/TRBV3-2	-	TRBJ2-7	CASSQAGRSYEQYF	TGTGCCAGCAGCCAAGCCGGGAGGTCCTACGAGCAGTACTTC
TRBD1	TRBV19	-	TRBJ2-2	CASSKGDRLTGELFF	TGTGCCAGCAGTAAAGGGGACAGACTCACCGGGGAGCTGTTTTTT
-	TRBV7-3	-	TRBJ2-3	CASSLLWGRGDTQYF	TGTGCCAGCAGCCTCCTATGGGGTCGTGGCGATACGCAGTATTTT
-	TRBV30	-	TRBJ1-4	CAWSVTGLDGQLFF	TGTGCCTGGAGTGTAACAGGGCTAGACGGGCAACTGTTTTTT
-	TRBV10-3	-	TRBJ2-1	CASRDTGMDEQFF	TGTGCCTCCCGGGACACGGGGATGGATGAGCAGTTCTTC
TRBD1	TRBV13	-	TRBJ2-2	CASSLGLVTGPTGELFF	TGTGCCAGCAGCTTAGGGTTGGTGACAGGGCCCACCGGGGAGCTGTTTTTT
-	TRBV3-1/TRBV3-2	-	TRBJ2-7	CASRKTTGEYEQYF	TGTGCCAGCAGGAAGACAACAGGCGAGTACGAGCAGTACTTC
-	TRBV29-1	-	TRBJ1-2	CITGGADYGYTF	TGCATCACGGGGGGCGCGGACTATGGCTACACCTTC
-	TRBV6-5	-	TRBJ2-5	CASSYVGILQETQYF	TGTGCCAGCAGTTACGTCGGTATACTCCAAGAGACCCAGTACTTC
-	TRBV27	-	TRBJ2-7	CASSPPGQTYEQYF	TGTGCCAGCAGTCCCCCGGGCCAAACCTACGAGCAGTACTTC
-	TRBV7-9	-	TRBJ1-6	CASSLFQEVNPF	TGTGCCAGCAGCTTATTTCAAGAAGTAAACCCCTTT
-	TRBV27	-	TRBJ2-6	CASSDFSGANVLTF	TGTGCCAGCAGCGACTTCTCTGGGGCCAACGTCCTGACTTTC
-	TRBV28	-	TRBJ2-4	CASSFSGRSIQYF	TGTGCCAGCAGTTTTTCCGGGCGGTCCATTCAGTACTTC
-	TRBV4-1	-	TRBJ2-5	CASSQDRASAETQYF	TGCGCCAGCAGCCAAGATAGGGCTAGCGCGGAGACCCAGTACTTC
-	TRBV6-4	once	TRBJ1-1	CASSEATSTEAFF	TGTGCCAGCAGTGAGGCGACCAGCACTGAAGCTTTCTTT
-	TRBV6-5	once	TRBJ1-5	CASSYGGMDSNQPQHF	TGTGCCAGCAGTTACGGGGGGATGGATAGCAATCAGCCCCAGCATTTT
-	TRBV6-5	-	TRBJ2-1	CASSSYGDEQFF	TGTGCCAGCAGTTCCTACGGGGATGAGCAGTTCTTC
-	TRBV27	-	TRBJ1-2	CASSRNGQAYGYTF	TGTGCCAGCAGTCGGAATGGACAAGCCTATGGCTACACCTTC
TRBD2	TRBV7-6	-	TRBJ2-1	CASSVSGGAGSEQFF	TGTGCCAGCAGCGTTAGCGGGGGGGCCGGGAGTGAGCAGTTCTTC
-	TRBV2	-	TRBJ1-1	CARTAGMNTEAFF	TGTGCCAGGACAGCCGGTATGAACACTGAAGCTTTCTTT
-	TRBV7-2	-	TRBJ2-1	CASSPETSAAWGEQFF	TGTGCCAGCAGCCCCGAAACTTCTGCCGCCTGGGGTGAGCAGTTCTTC
TRBD2	TRBV11-3	-	TRBJ2-2	CASSPGSGRENTGELFF	TGTGCCAGCAGCCCCGGCAGCGGGAGGGAGAACACCGGGGAGCTGTTTTTT
TRBD1	TRBV5-6	-	TRBJ1-2	CASSTQGHGYTF	TGTGCCAGCAGCACACAGGGGCACGGCTACACCTTC
TRBD1	TRBV2	-	TRBJ1-4	CASRGQGSEKLFF	TGTGCCAGCAGGGGACAGGGGAGTGAAAAACTGTTTTTT
-	TRBV19	-	TRBJ2-3	CASSARDSRTDTQYF	TGTGCCAGTAGTGCCCGGGACTCCCGCACAGATACGCAGTATTTT
TRBD1	TRBV9	-	TRBJ2-7	CASSALPGQGYEQYF	TGTGCCAGCAGCGCCCTCCCGGGACAGGGGTACGAGCAGTACTTC
TRBD2	TRBV7-9	few	TRBJ2-7	CASSLRTSPYEQYF	TGTGCCAGCAGCTTGAGGACTAGCCCCTACGAGCAGTACTTC
-	TRBV6-2/TRBV6-3	few	TRBJ1-5	CASSQTTVHQPQHF	TGTGCCAGCAGTCAAACGACAGTCCACCAGCCCCAGCATTTT
-	TRBV7-2	-	TRBJ2-5	CASSLGGLQETQYF	TGTGCCAGCAGCTTAGGCGGACTCCAAGAGACCCAGTACTTC
-	TRBV7-4	once	TRBJ2-5	CASSLDGGRGRQETQYF	TGTGCCAGCAGCTTAGACGGGGGCCGGGGGCGACAAGAGACCCAGTACTTC
-	TRBV6-5	-	TRBJ2-7	CASRTLSEQYF	TGTGCCAGCAGAACCTTAAGCGAGCAGTACTTC
-	TRBV3-1/TRBV3-2	few	TRBJ1-1	CASSLRDGTEAFF	TGTGCCAGCAGCCTCCGGGACGGCACTGAAGCTTTCTTT
-	TRBV11-1	-	TRBJ1-3	CASSFGVSGNTIYF	TGTGCCAGCAGCTTTGGGGTATCCGGAAACACCATATATTTT